This TCR beta chain comes out of a study of shared clonotypes between healthy human individuals. Background on the study: The cohort comprised a couple of women and a few men. Their ages spanned 18 to 49 years.

Trimming shortened V by 3 bases and J by 3 bases, and 15 bases separated the two germline ends. CDR3 length: 15 amino acids. Germline values: CDR1 LNHDA, CDR2 SQIVND (reference sequence). Study results and caveats: Represented diversity, genetic and exposure-history alike, was limited by few donors.

About this clone: Antigen unknown.

Investigators spread the genomic DNA of each subset evenly over several immunoSEQ plates. Sequenced by immunoSEQ multiplex PCR; TCRdb stores in-frame clones only, minus some. This sample yields just over 2,000,000 clones, of which about 94% are seen a single time; 1.1% belongs to the top ten. CD45RO negativity and positive selection for CCR7 defined naive CD8 cells, a population that excluded terminally differentiated effector memory CD45RA+ cells. What was sequenced was naive CD8+ T cells sorted from blood. This receptor was identified in a man younger than 35 in good health. The chain uses TRBV19 and TRBJ2-7; a possible D gene is TRBD1 (6 bases). CDR3 coding DNA: TGTGCCAGTAGTATTACGGCAGACAGGAGCTACGAGCAGTACTTC. Protein sequence: CASSITADRSYEQYF.